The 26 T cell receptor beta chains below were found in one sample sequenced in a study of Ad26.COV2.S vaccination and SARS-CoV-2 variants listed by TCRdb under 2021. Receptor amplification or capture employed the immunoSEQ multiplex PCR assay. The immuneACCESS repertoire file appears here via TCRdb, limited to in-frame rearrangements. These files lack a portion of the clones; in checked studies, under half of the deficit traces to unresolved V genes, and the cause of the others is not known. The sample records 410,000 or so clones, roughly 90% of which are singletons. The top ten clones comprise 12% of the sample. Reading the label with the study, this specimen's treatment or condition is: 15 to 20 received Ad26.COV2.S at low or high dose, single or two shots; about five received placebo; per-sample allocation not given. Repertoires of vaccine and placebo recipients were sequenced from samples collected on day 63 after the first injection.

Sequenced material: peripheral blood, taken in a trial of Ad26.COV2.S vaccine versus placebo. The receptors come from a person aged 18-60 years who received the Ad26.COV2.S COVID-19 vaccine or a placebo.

DNA for the CDR3: TGTGCCAGCGCCTGGGGGGACAGCTACGAGCAGTACTTC. Protein product: CASAWGDSYEQYF. The chain uses TRBV5-4 and TRBJ2-7; D is possibly TRBD1 (7 bases). The germline gives CDR1 SGHNT, CDR2 YYREEE (reference sequence). The V and J ends lost 7 bases and 3 bases respectively, with 14 bases between them. CDR3 length equals 13 residues.

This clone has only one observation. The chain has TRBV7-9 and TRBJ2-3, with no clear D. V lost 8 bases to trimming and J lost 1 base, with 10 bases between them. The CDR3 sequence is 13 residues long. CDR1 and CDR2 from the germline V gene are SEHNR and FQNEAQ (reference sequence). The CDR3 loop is CASQSSGTDTQYF. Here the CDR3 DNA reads TGTGCCAGCCAGTCTTCTGGCACAGATACGCAGTATTTT.

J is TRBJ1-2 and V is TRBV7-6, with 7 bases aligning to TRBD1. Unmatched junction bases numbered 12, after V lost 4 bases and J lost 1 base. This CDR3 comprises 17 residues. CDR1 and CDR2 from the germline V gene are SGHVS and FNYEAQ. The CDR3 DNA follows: TGTGCCAGCAGCTCTCTATCACAGGGGCCCCTTAACTATGGCTACACCTTC. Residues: CASSSLSQGPLNYGYTF.

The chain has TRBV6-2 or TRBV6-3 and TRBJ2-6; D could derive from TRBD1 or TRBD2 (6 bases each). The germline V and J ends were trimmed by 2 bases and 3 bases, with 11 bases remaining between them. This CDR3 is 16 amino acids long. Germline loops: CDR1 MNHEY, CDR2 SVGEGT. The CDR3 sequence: CASSYLGGYGANVLTF. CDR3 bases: TGTGCCAGCAGTTACCTCGGGGGCTATGGGGCCAACGTCCTGACTTTC.

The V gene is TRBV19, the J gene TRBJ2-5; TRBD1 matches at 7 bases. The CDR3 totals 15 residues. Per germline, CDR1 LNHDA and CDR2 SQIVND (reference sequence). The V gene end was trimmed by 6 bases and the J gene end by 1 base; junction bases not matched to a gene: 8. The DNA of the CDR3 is TGTGCCAGTAGACGGACAGGTTCTGCCCAAGAGACCCAGTACTTC. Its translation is CASRRTGSAQETQYF.

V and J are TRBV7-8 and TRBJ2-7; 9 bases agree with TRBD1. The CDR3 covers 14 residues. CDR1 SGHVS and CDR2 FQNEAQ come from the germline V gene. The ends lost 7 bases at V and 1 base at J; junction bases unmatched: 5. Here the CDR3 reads CASTKTGGSYEQYF. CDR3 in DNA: TGTGCCAGCACCAAGACAGGGGGGTCCTACGAGCAGTACTTC.

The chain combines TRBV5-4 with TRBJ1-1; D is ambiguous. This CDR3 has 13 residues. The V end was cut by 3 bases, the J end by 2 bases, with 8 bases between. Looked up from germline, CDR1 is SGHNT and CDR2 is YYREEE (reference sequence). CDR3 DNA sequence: TGTGCCAGCAGCTCCCAATTTAACACTGAAGCTTTCTTT. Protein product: CASSSQFNTEAFF. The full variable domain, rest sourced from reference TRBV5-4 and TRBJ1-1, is ETGVTQSPTHLIKTRGQQVTLRCSSQSGHNTVSWYQQALGQGPQFIFQYYREEENGRGNFPPRFSGLQFPNYSSELNVNALELDDSALYLCASSSQFNTEAFFGQGTRLTVV.

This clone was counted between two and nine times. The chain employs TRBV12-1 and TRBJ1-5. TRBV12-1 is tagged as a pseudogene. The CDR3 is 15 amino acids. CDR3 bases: TGTGCCAGCAGCTATCTAGAGGGTTGCAATCAGCCCCAGCATTTT. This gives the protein CASSYLEGCNQPQHF.

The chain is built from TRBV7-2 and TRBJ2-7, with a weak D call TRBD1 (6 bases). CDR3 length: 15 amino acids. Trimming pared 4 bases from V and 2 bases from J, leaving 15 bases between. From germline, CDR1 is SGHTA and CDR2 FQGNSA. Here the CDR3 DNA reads TGTGCCAGCAGCTCAGGAAGAGGGGGTACCTACGAGCAGTACTTC. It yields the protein CASSSGRGGTYEQYF. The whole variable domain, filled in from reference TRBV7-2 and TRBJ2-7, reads GAGVSQSPSNKVTEKGKDVELRCDPISGHTALYWYRQSLGQGLEFLIYFQGNSAPDKSGLPSDRFSAERTGGSVSTLTIQRTQQEDSAVYLCASSSGRGGTYEQYFGPGTRLTVT.

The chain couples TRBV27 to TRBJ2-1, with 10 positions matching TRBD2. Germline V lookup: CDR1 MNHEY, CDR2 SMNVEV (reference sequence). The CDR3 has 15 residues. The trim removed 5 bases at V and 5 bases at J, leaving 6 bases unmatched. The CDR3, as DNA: TGTGCCAGCAGTCCGCGGACTAGCGGAAACAATGAGCAGTTCTTC. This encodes CASSPRTSGNNEQFF.

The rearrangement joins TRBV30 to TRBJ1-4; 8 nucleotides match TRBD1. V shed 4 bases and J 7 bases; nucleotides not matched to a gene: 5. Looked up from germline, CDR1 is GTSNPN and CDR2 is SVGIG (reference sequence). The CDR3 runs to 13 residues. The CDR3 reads CAWTTGTGEKLFF. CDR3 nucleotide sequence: TGTGCCTGGACGACAGGGACAGGTGAAAAACTGTTTTTT.

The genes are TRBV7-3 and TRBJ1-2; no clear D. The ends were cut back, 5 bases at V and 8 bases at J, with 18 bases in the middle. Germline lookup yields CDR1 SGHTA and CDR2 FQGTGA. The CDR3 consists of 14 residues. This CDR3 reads CASSPMAGGLGYTF. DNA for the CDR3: TGTGCCAGCAGCCCTATGGCGGGAGGACTCGGCTACACCTTC.

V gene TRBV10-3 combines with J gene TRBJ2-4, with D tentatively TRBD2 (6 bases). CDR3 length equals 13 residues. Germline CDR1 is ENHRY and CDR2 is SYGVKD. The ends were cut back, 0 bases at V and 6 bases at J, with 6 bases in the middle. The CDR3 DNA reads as TGTGCCATCAGTGAGTCGGGACTAAACATTCAGTACTTC. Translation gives CAISESGLNIQYF.

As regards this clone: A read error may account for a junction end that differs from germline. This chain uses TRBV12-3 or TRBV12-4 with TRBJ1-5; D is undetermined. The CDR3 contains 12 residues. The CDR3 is CVSSTDGQPQHF. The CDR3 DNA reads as TGTGTCAGCAGCACTGATGGGCAGCCCCAGCATTTT.

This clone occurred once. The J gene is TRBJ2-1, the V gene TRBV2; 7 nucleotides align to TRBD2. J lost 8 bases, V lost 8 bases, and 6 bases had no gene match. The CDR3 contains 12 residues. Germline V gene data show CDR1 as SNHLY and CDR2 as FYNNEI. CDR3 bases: TGTGCCAGCTCTCTACTAGCGTATGAGCAGTTCTTC. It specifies CASSLLAYEQFF.

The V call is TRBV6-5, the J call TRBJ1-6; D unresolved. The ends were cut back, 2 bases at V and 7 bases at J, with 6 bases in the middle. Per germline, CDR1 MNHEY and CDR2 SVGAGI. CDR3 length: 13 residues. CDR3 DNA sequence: TGTGCCAGCAGTTACGGCAGGAATTCACCCCTCCACTTT. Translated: CASSYGRNSPLHF.

In DNA form, the CDR3 reads TGTGCCAGCTCAGCCTGGACTAGCGGAAGCCAAGAGACCCAGTACTTC. Encoded protein: CASSAWTSGSQETQYF. The rearrangement uses TRBV18 and TRBJ2-5; TRBD2 agrees at 10 bases. The length of the CDR3 is 16 residues. Germline values: CDR1 KGHSH, CDR2 LQKENI. Trimming removed 5 bases from V and 1 base from J; junction bases left unmatched: 7. Full variable domain (rest looked up from reference TRBV18 and TRBJ2-5): NAGVMQNPRHLVRRRGQEARLRCSPMKGHSHVYWYRQLPEEGLKFMVYLQKENIIDESGMPKERFSAEFPKEGPSILRIQQVVRGDSAAYFCASSAWTSGSQETQYFGPGTRLLVL.

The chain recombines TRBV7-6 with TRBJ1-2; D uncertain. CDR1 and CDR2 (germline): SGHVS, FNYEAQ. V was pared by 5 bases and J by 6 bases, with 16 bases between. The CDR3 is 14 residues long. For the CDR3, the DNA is TGTGCCAGCAGCCCGCCCCTCGGGAACAATGGCTACACCTTC. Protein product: CASSPPLGNNGYTF.

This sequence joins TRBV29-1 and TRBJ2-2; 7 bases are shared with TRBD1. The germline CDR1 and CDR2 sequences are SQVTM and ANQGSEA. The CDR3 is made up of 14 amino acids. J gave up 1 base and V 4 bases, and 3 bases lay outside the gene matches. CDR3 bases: TGCAGCGTTGGGCGGACAGGGAACACCGGGGAGCTGTTTTTT. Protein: CSVGRTGNTGELFF.

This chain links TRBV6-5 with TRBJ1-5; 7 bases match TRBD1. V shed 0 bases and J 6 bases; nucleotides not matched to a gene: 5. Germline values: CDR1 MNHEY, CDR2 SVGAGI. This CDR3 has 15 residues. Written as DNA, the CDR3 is TGTGCCAGCAGTTACTCGATCCAGGGGGGTCAGCCCCAGCATTTT. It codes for CASSYSIQGGQPQHF.

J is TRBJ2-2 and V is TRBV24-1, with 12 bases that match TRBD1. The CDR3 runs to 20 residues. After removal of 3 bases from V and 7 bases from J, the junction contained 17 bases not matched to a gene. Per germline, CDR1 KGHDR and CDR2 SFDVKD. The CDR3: CATSDPGQGATYWLVGELFF. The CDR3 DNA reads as TGTGCCACCAGTGATCCGGGACAGGGGGCTACTTACTGGTTAGTCGGGGAGCTGTTTTTT.

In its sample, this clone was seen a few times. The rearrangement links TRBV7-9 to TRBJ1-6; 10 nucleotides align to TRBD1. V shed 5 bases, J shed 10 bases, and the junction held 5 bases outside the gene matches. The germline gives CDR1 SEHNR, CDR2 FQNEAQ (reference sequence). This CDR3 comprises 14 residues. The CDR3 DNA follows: TGTGCCAGCAGCAGCCTGACAGGGGGCTCACCCCTCCACTTT. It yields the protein CASSSLTGGSPLHF. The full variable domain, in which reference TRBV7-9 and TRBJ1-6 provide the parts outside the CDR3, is DTGVSQNPRHKITKRGQNVTFRCDPISEHNRLYWYRQTLGQGPEFLTYFQNEAQLEKSRLLSDRFSAERPKGSFSTLEIQRTEQGDSAMYLCASSSLTGGSPLHFGNGTRLTVT.

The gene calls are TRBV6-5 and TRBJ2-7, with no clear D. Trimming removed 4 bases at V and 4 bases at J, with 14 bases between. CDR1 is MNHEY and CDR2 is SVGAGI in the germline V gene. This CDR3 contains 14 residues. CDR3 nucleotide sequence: TGTGCCAGCAGTTTCGGGTCTAAGGATTACGAGCAGTACTTC. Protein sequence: CASSFGSKDYEQYF.

In nucleotides, the CDR3 is TGTGCCAGCAGTGCGGCGACAGGGAAAGCTAACTATGGCTACACCTTC. It specifies CASSAATGKANYGYTF. V usage is TRBV2 and J usage is TRBJ1-2; 7 bases agree with TRBD1. Trimming at V came to 4 bases and at J to 0 bases, leaving 8 bases not matched to a gene. The CDR3 covers 16 residues. Germline assignment: CDR1 SNHLY and CDR2 FYNNEI.

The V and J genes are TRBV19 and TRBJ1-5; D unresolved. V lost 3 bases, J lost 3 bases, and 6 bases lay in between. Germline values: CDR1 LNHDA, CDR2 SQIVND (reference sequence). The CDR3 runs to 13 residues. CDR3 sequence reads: CASSIGFNQPQHF. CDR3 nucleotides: TGTGCCAGTAGTATTGGTTTCAATCAGCCCCAGCATTTT.

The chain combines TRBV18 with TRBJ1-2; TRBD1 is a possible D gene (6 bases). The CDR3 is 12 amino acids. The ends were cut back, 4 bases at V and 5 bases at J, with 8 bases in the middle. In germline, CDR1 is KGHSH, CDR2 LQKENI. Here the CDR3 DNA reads TGTGCCAGCTCACGACAGGTTTATGGCTACACCTTC. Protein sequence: CASSRQVYGYTF.